The present entry profiles one TCR beta chain with its context. The sample belongs to a study of T cells after yellow fever vaccination. TCRdb re-called the 5' RACE reads with MiXCR, one entry per CDR3 protein. The data contain 200,000 to 300,000 distinct CDR3 sequences, over 6.5% of them singletons. CDR1 is DFQATT and CDR2 is SNEGSKA in the germline V gene (reference sequence). With 0 bases removed from V and 1 base from J, the gap between germline ends came to 9 bases. CDR3 length: 14 amino acids. The material was CD4+ T cells sorted from PBMCs, obtained on the day of the yellow fever booster vaccination. The J gene is TRBJ1-2, the V gene TRBV20-1; D is ambiguous. This receptor was obtained from a man aged 30-40 years who received the YFV17D yellow fever vaccine. CDR3 amino acids: CSARDWQHNYGYTF. CDR3 in DNA: TGCAGTGCTAGAGATTGGCAGCATAACTATGGCTACACCTTC.